Presented here are 3 T cell receptor beta chains from one specimen sequenced in a study of blood T cell repertoires in COVID-19. Assay: immunoSEQ multiplex PCR; the TCRdb copy retains only in-frame clones and omits some. Found here are approximately 84,000 clones, about 80% of them singletons; the top ten hold 16%. Sequenced sample: peripheral blood. The receptors here all came from a human donor in a cohort sampled during active COVID-19.

V is TRBV5-5 and J is TRBJ1-1, with D uncertain. V lost 4 bases, J lost 1 base, and 2 bases lay in between. Germline CDR1 is SGHKS and CDR2 is YYEKEE (reference sequence). The CDR3 totals 11 residues. DNA for the CDR3: TGTGCCAGCAGCCAGAACACTGAAGCTTTCTTT. Protein product: CASSQNTEAFF. Variable domain in full (rest from reference TRBV5-5 and TRBJ1-1): DAGVTQSPTHLIKTRGQQVTLRCSPISGHKSVSWYQQVLGQGPQFIFQYYEKEERGRGNFPDRFSARQFPNYSSELNVNALLLGDSALYLCASSQNTEAFFGQGTRLTVV.

The chain joins TRBV7-7 to TRBJ2-2, with 9 bases matching TRBD2. The CDR3 length is 17 residues. Looked up from germline, CDR1 is SSHAT and CDR2 is FNYEAQ (reference sequence). J was trimmed by 0 bases and V by 5 bases; bases with no gene match: 7. The CDR3 DNA reads as TGTGCCAGCAGCCCCCTTCCTAGCGGGACGAACACCGGGGAGCTGTTTTTT. It codes for CASSPLPSGTNTGELFF.

Within the sample, this clone is medium-sized. The gene calls are TRBV28 and TRBJ2-2; the match to TRBD1 covers 12 bases. Trimming cost V 5 bases and J 7 bases; bases outside gene matches: 8. This CDR3 has 16 amino acids. Germline CDR1 MDHEN, CDR2 SYDVKM. The CDR3 nucleotides are TGTGCCAGCAGTCGCAGGGACAGGGGGCGGAGCGGGGAGCTGTTTTTT. This translates into CASSRRDRGRSGELFF.